The 18 T cell receptor beta chains below all came from one sample that was sequenced in a study of cytomegalovirus exposure and HLA in healthy donors. Assay used: immunoSEQ multiplex PCR; TCRdb lists only in-frame clones, some missing. This table has about 200,000 clones, less than 85% appearing once. The specimen was PBMCs. These receptors came from a woman younger than 35 in good health and CMV-seronegative.

V is TRBV11-2 and J is TRBJ2-7, with a weak D call TRBD1 (5 bases). CDR3 length: 16 residues. The germline V gene has CDR1 SGHAT and CDR2 FQNNGV. Trimming left V 3 bases short and J 0 bases short, with 15 bases between. As DNA, the CDR3 is TGTGCCAGCAGCTTCCCATGGAGCAGGGACTCCTACGAGCAGTACTTC. Amino acids: CASSFPWSRDSYEQYF.

The genes are TRBV30 and TRBJ2-2; the D is unclear. The germline V and J ends were trimmed by 2 bases and 5 bases, with 15 bases remaining between them. The V gene's germline CDR1 is GTSNPN and CDR2 SVGIG (reference sequence). The CDR3 runs to 15 residues. The CDR3 DNA follows: TGTGCCTGGAGTAATAACCGGGCGCAAACCGGGGAGCTGTTTTTT. Residues: CAWSNNRAQTGELFF.

This clone was counted ten times or more. The chain uses TRBV2 and TRBJ2-2; TRBD2 might be the D (5 bases). Trimming took off 4 bases at V and 2 bases at J, with 14 bases between the two ends. The length of the CDR3 is 16 residues. In germline, CDR1 is SNHLY, CDR2 FYNNEI. The DNA for the CDR3 is TGTGCCAGCAGTGGTCCGGGCGGGCTTAACACCGGGGAGCTGTTTTTT. It encodes CASSGPGGLNTGELFF.

The chain links TRBV6-4 to TRBJ2-2, with a possible D match to TRBD2 (7 bases). Per germline, CDR1 MRHNA and CDR2 SNTAGT. CDR3 length: 15 residues. V was pared by 4 bases and J by 0 bases, with 9 bases between. CDR3 DNA sequence: TGTGCCAGCAGTGTAGGGGGGGCGAACACCGGGGAGCTGTTTTTT. Translating it yields CASSVGGANTGELFF.

This clone occurred a few times. The rearrangement joins TRBV6-5 to TRBJ1-6, with 9 nucleotides matching TRBD1. This CDR3 has 15 amino acids. V lost 7 bases, J lost 7 bases, and 8 bases stayed unmatched. The germline CDR1 and CDR2 sequences are MNHEY and SVGAGI. For the CDR3, the DNA is TGTGCCAGCACCCTCGGACAGGGGTTGAATTCACCCCTCCACTTT. It is translated as CASTLGQGLNSPLHF.

CDR3 bases: TGTGCCAGCAGCTCACGGGAGGGCCAGGTCCCAGATACGCAGTATTTT. Its translation is CASSSREGQVPDTQYF. The genes are TRBV9 and TRBJ2-3, with 8 positions matching TRBD2. The V gene end was trimmed by 4 bases and the J gene end by 4 bases; junction bases not matched to a gene: 11. The CDR3 length is 16 residues. Germline V CDR1 and CDR2: SGDLS, YYNGEE.

The chain has TRBV29-1 and TRBJ1-2, with D tentatively TRBD1 (5 bases). The CDR3 length is 10 residues. Germline V gene sequence: CDR1 SQVTM, CDR2 ANQGSEA. The CDR3 loop reads CAGGSYGYTF. CDR3 sequence (DNA): TGCGCTGGGGGGAGCTATGGCTACACCTTC.

CDR3 nucleotides: TGTGCCAGCAGCGTAGCCCCGGACAGAGGGGAGTTCTTC. Protein product: CASSVAPDRGEFF. V and J are TRBV9 and TRBJ2-1; D might be TRBD1 (6 bases). The germline V gene has CDR1 SGDLS and CDR2 YYNGEE. V lost 0 bases, J lost 14 bases, and 15 bases lay in between. The length of the CDR3 is 13 residues.

This chain links TRBV10-2 with TRBJ2-3, with 11 bases identical to TRBD2. After removal of 5 bases from V and 1 base from J, the junction contained 2 bases not matched to a gene. The CDR3 has 15 residues. The germline V gene encodes CDR1 WSHSY and CDR2 SAAADI. CDR3 residues: CASSRLAGRTDTQYF. For the CDR3, the DNA is TGCGCCAGCAGTCGACTAGCGGGACGCACAGATACGCAGTATTTT.

The V and J genes are TRBV28 and TRBJ1-2; D uncertain. V gave up 4 bases and J gave up 8 bases, with 5 bases separating them. The CDR3 runs 10 residues. Germline-derived CDR1 and CDR2 are MDHEN and SYDVKM. CDR3: CASSSYGYTF. The CDR3 DNA reads TGTGCCAGCAGTTCGTACGGCTACACCTTC.

This chain uses TRBV6-5 with TRBJ2-2; 8 nucleotides agree with TRBD2. The CDR3 length is 15 residues. Germline-derived CDR1 and CDR2 are MNHEY and SVGAGI. The J segment lost 6 bases and the V segment lost 7 bases, leaving 10 bases of the junction unmatched. CDR3 bases: TGTGCCAGCACTAGCGGGTCCCCCCGCGCCGGGGAGCTGTTTTTT. Translating it yields CASTSGSPRAGELFF.

In this sample, this clone turned up once. The chain recombines TRBV6-1 with TRBJ1-5; weak D call: TRBD1 (6 bases). The germline V gene encodes CDR1 MNHNS and CDR2 SASEGT. The V end was cut by 4 bases, the J end by 5 bases, with 12 bases between. The CDR3 length is 14 residues. CDR3 loop: CASSGTAFYQPQHF. CDR3 sequence (DNA): TGTGCCAGCAGTGGGACAGCTTTTTATCAGCCCCAGCATTTT.

The table lists this clone with a count of one. The chain combines TRBV28 with TRBJ2-2; D may match TRBD1 or TRBD2 (5 bases each). Germline V lookup: CDR1 MDHEN, CDR2 SYDVKM. The CDR3 has 15 amino acids. Deletions cut 5 bases from V and 0 bases from J, with 10 bases between. CDR3 sequence (DNA): TGTGCCAGCAGTCCGGGACCGGCGAACACCGGGGAGCTGTTTTTT. It yields the protein CASSPGPANTGELFF.

The chain couples TRBV19 to TRBJ2-3; D is perhaps TRBD1 (6 bases). From germline, CDR1 is LNHDA and CDR2 SQIVND (reference sequence). V dropped 8 bases and J dropped 4 bases, with 22 bases sitting between them. There are 16 residues in the CDR3. CDR3 residues: CASGRTRGVGADTQYF. The CDR3 DNA reads as TGTGCCAGTGGAAGGACCAGGGGCGTAGGAGCAGATACGCAGTATTTT. Full variable domain (missing parts from reference TRBV19 and TRBJ2-3): DGGITQSPKYLFRKEGQNVTLSCEQNLNHDAMYWYRQDPGQGLRLIYYSQIVNDFQKGDIAEGYSVSREKKESFPLTVTSAQKNPTAFYLCASGRTRGVGADTQYFGPGTRLTVL.

The J gene is TRBJ2-1, the V gene TRBV6-6, with TRBD2 identical over 9 bases. Germline loops: CDR1 MNHNY, CDR2 SVGAGI (reference sequence). Trimming took 5 bases from V and 4 from J; bases not matched to a gene: 9. The CDR3 consists of 16 residues. CDR3 sequence reads: CASSQQGAGGYNEQFF. The CDR3 DNA sequence: TGTGCCAGCAGTCAACAAGGAGCGGGGGGATACAATGAGCAGTTCTTC.

The chain combines TRBV30 with TRBJ1-1; the D is unclear. V was shortened by 0 bases and J by 1 base, with 6 bases between the two germline ends. Germline CDR1 GTSNPN, CDR2 SVGIG (reference sequence). The CDR3 sequence is 13 residues long. This CDR3 is CAWSVDRNTEAFF. In nucleotides, the CDR3 is TGTGCCTGGAGTGTCGACCGGAACACTGAAGCTTTCTTT. Drawing the rest from reference TRBV30 and TRBJ1-1, the complete variable domain is SQTIHQWPATLVQPVGSPLSLECTVEGTSNPNLYWYRQAAGRGLQLLFYSVGIGQISSEVPQNLSASRPQDRQFILSSKKLLLSDSGFYLCAWSVDRNTEAFFGQGTRLTVV.

The chain combines TRBV5-1 with TRBJ2-7; 10 bases agree with TRBD1. The V gene's germline CDR1 is SGHRS and CDR2 YFSETQ. With V trimmed by 4 bases and J by 6 bases, 4 bases remained unmatched. This CDR3 region has 13 residues. CDR3 DNA sequence: TGCGCCAGCAGCCCGGGACAGGGGCTCGAGCAGTACTTC. As protein: CASSPGQGLEQYF.

The chain has TRBV29-1 and TRBJ2-1; D ambiguous. The CDR3 loop spans 14 amino acids. Germline CDR1 is SQVTM and CDR2 is ANQGSEA. The V and J ends lost 3 bases and 6 bases respectively, with 15 bases between them. CDR3 coding DNA: TGCAGCGTTGAGATGAGGTATATCGGCAATGAGCAGTTCTTC. Amino acid sequence: CSVEMRYIGNEQFF.